These 23 T cell receptor beta chains share one sample of origin, sequenced in a study of cytomegalovirus exposure and HLA in healthy donors. The PCR was carried out with 60 Vbeta primers and 13 Jbeta primers. TCRdb's copy holds only in-frame clones and misses some; the assay was immunoSEQ multiplex PCR. The data hold nearly 200,000 clones, with 70% to 80% observed a single time. Input material: PBMCs. These receptors originate from a male donor in good health and CMV-seropositive.

A note on this clone: The sample has other DNA sequences that encode this CDR3 too. This chain links TRBV5-1 with TRBJ2-2; 7 bases match TRBD1. Losses at the gene ends were 0 bases for V and 1 base for J; bases not matched to a gene: 3. Per germline, CDR1 SGHRS and CDR2 YFSETQ. The CDR3 has 16 amino acids. CDR3 DNA: TGCGCCAGCAGCTTGGAAGGGGGCTTGAACACCGGGGAGCTGTTTTTT. As protein: CASSLEGGLNTGELFF.

V gene TRBV7-2 combines with J gene TRBJ2-1, with TRBD2 identical over 7 bases. CDR1 and CDR2 from the germline V gene are SGHTA and FQGNSA. V shed 3 bases and J 5 bases; nucleotides not matched to a gene: 7. The CDR3 extends over 15 amino acids. The CDR3 DNA follows: TGTGCCAGCAGCTTTGTCCTAGCGGCTAACAATGAGCAGTTCTTC. Protein: CASSFVLAANNEQFF. The full variable domain, its missing parts supplied by reference TRBV7-2 and TRBJ2-1, is GAGVSQSPSNKVTEKGKDVELRCDPISGHTALYWYRQSLGQGLEFLIYFQGNSAPDKSGLPSDRFSAERTGGSVSTLTIQRTQQEDSAVYLCASSFVLAANNEQFFGPGTRLTVL.

J is TRBJ2-5 and V is TRBV4-3, with D tentatively TRBD2 (5 bases). TRBJ2-7 matches the DNA end more closely, so the J call is doubtful. The length of the CDR3 is 12 residues. Per germline, CDR1 LGHNA and CDR2 YSLEER. The CDR3 bases are TGCGCCAGCAGCCACCGGACTGGCGAGCAGTACTTC. Translating it yields CASSHRTGEQYF.

The chain recombines TRBV6-5 with TRBJ1-6; 7 positions agree with TRBD1. Per the germline V gene, CDR1 is MNHEY and CDR2 is SVGAGI. This CDR3 is 15 amino acids long. Trimming cost V 7 bases and J 7 bases; bases outside gene matches: 10. The CDR3 DNA is TGTGCCAGCAACTCCGGGACAGCGAGGAATTCACCCCTCCACTTT. Amino acids: CASNSGTARNSPLHF.

The chain recombines TRBV19 with TRBJ2-1; TRBD2 matches at 12 bases. J gave up 10 bases and V 6 bases, and 4 bases lay outside the gene matches. The CDR3 has 13 residues. Germline lookup yields CDR1 LNHDA and CDR2 SQIVND (reference sequence). The CDR3 reads CASRTGTSGEQFF. The CDR3 region has the DNA TGTGCCAGTAGAACCGGGACTAGCGGGGAGCAGTTCTTC.

Details on this clone: The junction differs from germline at one of its ends, possibly a read error. The chain has TRBV5-1 and TRBJ2-2; TRBD1 is a possible D gene (5 bases). Germline V gene data show CDR1 as SGHRS and CDR2 as YFSETQ. The CDR3 covers 16 residues. CDR3 in DNA: TGCGCCAGCAGTTTGGGGCAGGCGATGAACACCGGGGAGCTGTTTTTT. Its protein product is CASSLGQAMNTGELFF. Full variable domain (missing parts from reference TRBV5-1 and TRBJ2-2): KAGVTQTPRYLIKTRGQQVTLSCSPISGHRSVSWYQQTPGQGLQFLFEYFSETQRNKGNFPGRFSGRQFSNSRSEMNVSTLELGDSALYLCASSLGQAMNTGELFFGEGSRLTVL.

V usage is TRBV5-1 and J usage is TRBJ1-1, with 8 positions matching TRBD1. In germline, CDR1 is SGHRS, CDR2 YFSETQ. This CDR3 is 15 amino acids long. The V and J ends lost 0 bases and 6 bases, in that order; junction bases with no gene match: 7. CDR3 in DNA: TGCGCCAGCAGCTTGGATACAGGGGGGTCTGCTGAAGCTTTCTTT. It translates to CASSLDTGGSAEAFF.

This chain joins TRBV7-9 and TRBJ2-3; tentative D call: TRBD2 (5 bases). Trimming pared 3 bases from V and 4 bases from J, leaving 11 bases between. Germline values: CDR1 SEHNR, CDR2 FQNEAQ (reference sequence). The CDR3 consists of 14 residues. CDR3 protein: CASSLTKPADTQYF. CDR3 DNA: TGTGCCAGCAGCTTGACTAAACCAGCAGATACGCAGTATTTT.

Turning to this clone: Within the sample, other DNA sequences also encode this same CDR3. The chain joins TRBV9 to TRBJ2-3; D call uncertain. The germline V gene encodes CDR1 SGDLS and CDR2 YYNGEE. This CDR3 region has 12 residues. The V end lost 2 bases, the J end lost 5 bases, and 6 bases lay between the germline ends. Here the CDR3 reads CASSVERDTQYF. The DNA of the CDR3 is TGTGCCAGCAGCGTCGAGCGAGATACGCAGTATTTT.

The V and J genes are TRBV4-1 and TRBJ1-1, with D maybe TRBD1 (6 bases). Trimming cost V 7 bases and J 5 bases, with 20 bases left between them. There are 15 residues in the CDR3. Germline V gene lookup returns CDR1 MGHRA and CDR2 YSYEKL. The CDR3 is CASKKDGGQRTEAFF. The CDR3, as DNA: TGCGCCAGCAAGAAGGACGGGGGGCAGAGGACTGAAGCTTTCTTT.

Here the CDR3 DNA reads TGCAGCGTTGAACGGCGCGGAGGACCTTACGAGCAGTACTTC. Translated, it gives CSVERRGGPYEQYF. This chain joins TRBV29-1 and TRBJ2-7, with TRBD2 as a possible D gene (5 bases). Germline V lookup: CDR1 SQVTM, CDR2 ANQGSEA. This CDR3 has 14 amino acids. V was pared by 2 bases and J by 4 bases, with 15 bases between.

This chain links TRBV19 with TRBJ2-6; D gene unclear. Deletions cut 6 bases from V and 4 bases from J, with 7 bases between. Germline CDR1 and CDR2: LNHDA and SQIVND (reference sequence). The CDR3 sequence is 13 residues long. The CDR3 nucleotides are TGTGCCAGTAGGGTGGGCGGGGCCAACGTCCTGACTTTC. Its translation is CASRVGGANVLTF.

J is TRBJ1-5 and V is TRBV19; D gene ambiguous. Trimming removed 2 bases at V and 6 bases at J, with 14 bases between. The CDR3 loop spans 15 amino acids. CDR1 is LNHDA, CDR2 SQIVND, per germline (reference sequence). CDR3 loop: CASSITGGGLQPQHF. CDR3 coding DNA: TGTGCCAGTAGTATAACCGGAGGCGGACTTCAGCCCCAGCATTTT.

The rearrangement joins TRBV7-2 to TRBJ1-3; TRBD1 matches at 8 bases. The V and J ends lost 5 bases and 9 bases, in that order; junction bases with no gene match: 6. Looked up from germline, CDR1 is SGHTA and CDR2 is FQGNSA. The CDR3 runs 13 residues. CDR3 nucleotide sequence: TGTGCCAGCAGCGACCGGACAGGGCCCACCATATATTTT. Its translation is CASSDRTGPTIYF. Full variable domain (rest looked up from reference TRBV7-2 and TRBJ1-3): GAGVSQSPSNKVTEKGKDVELRCDPISGHTALYWYRQSLGQGLEFLIYFQGNSAPDKSGLPSDRFSAERTGGSVSTLTIQRTQQEDSAVYLCASSDRTGPTIYFGEGSWLTVV.

This chain links TRBV7-9 with TRBJ1-2; no clear D. CDR1 and CDR2 (germline): SEHNR, FQNEAQ (reference sequence). This CDR3 contains 12 residues. V was clipped by 3 bases and J by 3 bases, with 5 bases between them. The CDR3 region is CASSFTDYGYTF. CDR3 nucleotides: TGTGCCAGCAGCTTTACGGACTATGGCTACACCTTC. Complete variable domain (other parts from reference TRBV7-9 and TRBJ1-2): DTGVSQNPRHKITKRGQNVTFRCDPISEHNRLYWYRQTLGQGPEFLTYFQNEAQLEKSRLLSDRFSAERPKGSFSTLEIQRTEQGDSAMYLCASSFTDYGYTFGSGTRLTVV.

Only one count was recorded for this clone. J is TRBJ2-1 and V is TRBV6-1, with TRBD2 matching over 9 bases. The CDR3 sequence is 13 residues long. Germline V CDR1 and CDR2: MNHNS, SASEGT. The V segment lost 10 bases and the J segment 8 bases; nucleotides outside the gene matches: 9. CDR3 residues: CATLAGVIDEQFF. DNA for the CDR3: TGTGCCACCTTAGCGGGGGTTATCGATGAGCAGTTCTTC.

The rearrangement joins TRBV5-1 to TRBJ2-5, with a tentative D call TRBD2 (6 bases). The ends were cut back, 0 bases at V and 5 bases at J, with 14 bases in the middle. The germline CDR1 and CDR2 sequences are SGHRS and YFSETQ. The CDR3 is 15 amino acids. CDR3 amino acids: CASSLASGFRETQYF. Here the CDR3 DNA reads TGCGCCAGCAGCTTGGCCAGCGGGTTTAGGGAGACCCAGTACTTC.

V is TRBV5-1 and J is TRBJ2-5; 13 nucleotides line up with TRBD2. The CDR3 is made up of 17 amino acids. Germline CDR1 is SGHRS and CDR2 is YFSETQ. V lost 4 bases to trimming and J lost 5 bases; unmatched junction nucleotides: 11. This chain's CDR3 is CASSGATSGGARETQYF. In DNA, the CDR3 is TGCGCCAGCAGCGGAGCAACTAGCGGGGGGGCCCGGGAGACCCAGTACTTC.

The V and J genes are TRBV7-9 and TRBJ2-1; 14 nucleotides align to TRBD2. Losses at the gene ends were 1 base for V and 1 base for J; bases not matched to a gene: 6. The CDR3 has 19 residues. Germline V gene sequence: CDR1 SEHNR, CDR2 FQNEAQ (reference sequence). As DNA, the CDR3 is TGTGCCAGCAGCTTAGATGGGACTAGCGGGAGAGCTTCCTACAATGAGCAGTTCTTC. It encodes CASSLDGTSGRASYNEQFF.

V and J are TRBV4-3 and TRBJ2-7, with 10 bases identical to TRBD2. Unmatched junction bases numbered 3, after V lost 1 base and J lost 0 bases. CDR3 length: 16 residues. Germline values: CDR1 LGHNA, CDR2 YSLEER. The CDR3 sequence: CASSQGASGSSYEQYF. The CDR3, as DNA: TGCGCCAGCAGCCAAGGTGCTAGCGGGAGCTCCTACGAGCAGTACTTC.

The rearrangement links TRBV6-5 to TRBJ2-1; 11 bases match TRBD2. V lost 6 bases, J lost 4 bases, and 5 bases stayed unmatched. The CDR3 loop spans 15 amino acids. Germline loops: CDR1 MNHEY, CDR2 SVGAGI. The DNA of the CDR3 is TGTGCCAGCAGCCCCGGGACTAGCGGATACAATGAGCAGTTCTTC. As protein: CASSPGTSGYNEQFF.

The rearrangement links TRBV5-1 to TRBJ2-1, with 8 positions matching TRBD2. The CDR3 extends over 16 amino acids. In germline, CDR1 is SGHRS, CDR2 YFSETQ. The V gene end was trimmed by 2 bases and the J gene end by 1 base; junction bases not matched to a gene: 5. The CDR3: CASSFVAGSSYNEQFF. The CDR3 DNA sequence: TGCGCCAGCAGCTTTGTAGCGGGGAGTTCCTACAATGAGCAGTTCTTC.

The rearrangement links TRBV7-9 to TRBJ2-7, with D perhaps matching TRBD1 (6 bases). CDR3 length equals 15 residues. Germline CDR1 SEHNR, CDR2 FQNEAQ (reference sequence). V was pared by 1 base and J by 0 bases, with 10 bases between. Written as DNA, the CDR3 is TGTGCCAGCAGCTTAGAGGGGACATACTCCTACGAGCAGTACTTC. Amino acids: CASSLEGTYSYEQYF.